What follows are 22 T cell receptor beta chains derived from one specimen sequenced in a study of T cell changes during pregnancy in multiple sclerosis. Profiled with immunoSEQ multiplex PCR; TCRdb holds only in-frame clones, not every one. The data contain 70,000 to 80,000 clones, roughly 94% of them singletons. Sequencing used peripheral blood, obtained in the third trimester of pregnancy. The origin of the receptors is a female donor with multiple sclerosis, enrolled in a pregnancy study.

The chain has TRBV5-1 and TRBJ2-1; 15 nucleotides agree with TRBD2. CDR3 length equals 16 residues. Germline-derived CDR1 and CDR2 are SGHRS and YFSETQ. J was trimmed by 4 bases and V by 4 bases; bases with no gene match: 3. The CDR3 region has the DNA TGCGCCAGCAGCCCAGGGACTAGCGGGGGGTACAATGAGCAGTTCTTC. Translating gives CASSPGTSGGYNEQFF.

V is TRBV5-8 and J is TRBJ2-1, with 10 bases identical to TRBD2. Germline V gene lookup returns CDR1 SGHTS and CDR2 YDEGEE. The CDR3 runs to 16 residues. With V trimmed by 0 bases and J by 4 bases, 4 bases remained unmatched. The CDR3 DNA reads TGTGCCAGCAGCTTGGCCACTAGCGGGGTTTACAATGAGCAGTTCTTC. The encoded protein is CASSLATSGVYNEQFF.

The V and J genes are TRBV19 and TRBJ2-1; 7 positions agree with TRBD2. Unmatched junction bases numbered 5, after V lost 0 bases and J lost 0 bases. CDR1 LNHDA and CDR2 SQIVND come from the germline V gene (reference sequence). This CDR3 has 17 amino acids. CDR3 region: CASSIDSGYSSYNEQFF. CDR3 nucleotide sequence: TGTGCCAGTAGTATAGATAGCGGGTATAGCTCCTACAATGAGCAGTTCTTC.

The chain couples TRBV2 to TRBJ2-2, with 7 nucleotides matching TRBD1. With 6 bases clipped from V and 3 bases from J, the junction kept 4 bases outside the gene matches. This CDR3 is 14 amino acids long. Germline V gene sequence: CDR1 SNHLY, CDR2 FYNNEI. The chain's CDR3 is CASSHRGYTGELFF. The CDR3 coding sequence is TGTGCCAGCAGCCACAGGGGCTACACCGGGGAGCTGTTTTTT.

On this clone: The identical CDR3 is also encoded by other nucleotide sequences in the sample. The chain is built from TRBV25-1 and TRBJ1-6; D unclear. From germline, CDR1 is MGHDK and CDR2 SYGVNS. CDR3 size: 14 residues. The ends were cut back, 3 bases at V and 7 bases at J, with 10 bases in the middle. As DNA, the CDR3 is TGTGCCAGCAGTGAGGAGCGGCCCAATTCACCCCTCCACTTT. Translated: CASSEERPNSPLHF.

The chain has TRBV7-2 and TRBJ2-3; 8 bases line up with TRBD2. The V segment lost 3 bases and the J segment 5 bases; nucleotides outside the gene matches: 7. Germline CDR1 SGHTA, CDR2 FQGNSA. The CDR3 is 15 amino acids. CDR3 sequence reads: CASSFGGGQGDTQYF. CDR3 DNA: TGTGCCAGCAGCTTTGGCGGGGGGCAAGGAGATACGCAGTATTTT.

The chain couples TRBV7-9 to TRBJ1-5; D may be TRBD1 (6 bases). This CDR3 region has 14 residues. Germline-derived CDR1 and CDR2 are SEHNR and FQNEAQ (reference sequence). Trimming removed 1 base from V and 5 bases from J, with 9 bases in between. The CDR3 sequence is CASSLVPGDQPQHF. DNA for the CDR3: TGTGCCAGCAGCTTAGTGCCAGGGGATCAGCCCCAGCATTTT.

V gene TRBV6-5 combines with J gene TRBJ1-2; D not certain. Germline-derived CDR1 and CDR2 are MNHEY and SVGAGI. The CDR3 is 13 residues long. The germline V and J ends were trimmed by 7 bases and 0 bases, with 9 bases remaining between them. DNA of the CDR3: TGTGCCAGCACAGGCGCAACTAACTATGGCTACACCTTC. It encodes CASTGATNYGYTF.

V is TRBV18 and J is TRBJ2-7, with TRBD2 as a possible D gene (5 bases). Germline loops: CDR1 KGHSH, CDR2 LQKENI. The CDR3 is 12 amino acids. Trimming shortened V by 6 bases and J by 3 bases, and 9 bases separated the two germline ends. The CDR3: CASSDGGYEQYF. For the CDR3, the DNA is TGTGCCAGCTCGGACGGAGGCTACGAGCAGTACTTC.

The genes are TRBV11-3 and TRBJ2-7; 8 bases are a match to TRBD2. J was trimmed by 3 bases and V by 4 bases; bases with no gene match: 2. CDR3 length: 13 amino acids. CDR1 and CDR2 (germline): SGHNT, YENEEA. Here the CDR3 reads CASSSGGGYEQYF. The CDR3 nucleotides read TGTGCCAGCAGCTCGGGAGGGGGCTACGAGCAGTACTTC. Drawing the rest from reference TRBV11-3 and TRBJ2-7, the complete variable domain is EAGVVQSPRYKIIEKKQPVAFWCNPISGHNTLYWYLQNLGQGPELLIRYENEEAVDDSQLPKDRFSAERLKGVDSTLKIQPAELGDSAVYLCASSSGGGYEQYFGPGTRLTVT.

The chain couples TRBV6-1 to TRBJ2-7, with a possible D match to TRBD2 (5 bases). V lost 5 bases and J 3 bases, leaving 8 bases between the germline ends. CDR3 size: 12 residues. The germline gives CDR1 MNHNS, CDR2 SASEGT. Here the CDR3 reads CASSSGYYEQYF. Here the CDR3 DNA reads TGTGCCAGCAGTAGCGGATACTACGAGCAGTACTTC.

The J gene is TRBJ1-5, the V gene TRBV6-5; no firm D call. The V end lost 6 bases, the J end lost 1 base, and 13 bases lay between the germline ends. The CDR3 is 15 amino acids. Germline-derived CDR1 and CDR2 are MNHEY and SVGAGI. The CDR3 DNA reads TGTGCCAGCAGGTTGCGAGGGCCAAGCAATCAGCCCCAGCATTTT. It yields the protein CASRLRGPSNQPQHF.

CDR3 nucleotide sequence: TGTGCCAGCAGTTACCCTGACATATCTGGGGCCAACGTCCTGACTTTC. This sequence encodes CASSYPDISGANVLTF. The chain employs TRBV6-6 and TRBJ2-6; D gene ambiguous. The germline CDR1 and CDR2 sequences are MNHNY and SVGAGI (reference sequence). Trimming took off 2 bases at V and 1 base at J, with 9 bases between the two ends. The CDR3 spans 16 residues.

This chain connects TRBV6-1 to TRBJ1-2, with D maybe TRBD1 (5 bases). V was trimmed by 8 bases and J by 4 bases, leaving 11 bases between them. This CDR3 is built from 12 residues. The germline gives CDR1 MNHNS, CDR2 SASEGT. CDR3 loop: CASGTPPYGYTF. In nucleotides, the CDR3 is TGTGCCAGCGGGACTCCTCCCTATGGCTACACCTTC.

This chain links TRBV7-2 with TRBJ1-1; a weak D match, TRBD1 (5 bases). Deletions cut 5 bases from V and 3 bases from J, with 16 bases between. There are 15 residues in the CDR3. Germline values: CDR1 SGHTA, CDR2 FQGNSA. In DNA form, the CDR3 reads TGTGCCAGCAGCCTCGACAGTTACGCCGACACTGAAGCTTTCTTT. It specifies CASSLDSYADTEAFF.

CDR3 residues: CASSGLAGNTDTQYF. DNA of the CDR3: TGTGCCAGCAGCGGACTAGCGGGGAACACAGATACGCAGTATTTT. The rearrangement links TRBV2 to TRBJ2-3; 12 nucleotides line up with TRBD2. From germline, CDR1 is SNHLY and CDR2 FYNNEI. The CDR3 contains 15 residues. V lost 6 bases and J lost 2; bases outside the gene matches: 3. The whole variable domain, remainder taken from reference TRBV2 and TRBJ2-3, is EPEVTQTPSHQVTQMGQEVILRCVPISNHLYFYWYRQILGQKVEFLVSFYNNEISEKSEIFDDQFSVERPDGSNFTLKIRSTKLEDSAMYFCASSGLAGNTDTQYFGPGTRLTVL.

This chain links TRBV13 with TRBJ1-2, with no clear D. V gave up 1 base and J gave up 7 bases, with 13 bases separating them. There are 14 residues in the CDR3. CDR1 PRHDT and CDR2 FYEKMQ come from the germline V gene (reference sequence). The CDR3 nucleotides read TGTGCCAGCAGCTTAGTATCGATCGGGGTTGGCTACACCTTC. Protein: CASSLVSIGVGYTF.

This clone was detected only once. The chain has TRBV5-5 and TRBJ2-7; TRBD1 might be the D (6 bases). This CDR3 contains 15 residues. CDR1 and CDR2 (germline): SGHKS, YYEKEE (reference sequence). V was shortened by 0 bases and J by 2 bases, with 12 bases between the two germline ends. The CDR3 DNA reads TGTGCCAGCAGCTTGGAGAGGTCAGGGGCCTACGAGCAGTACTTC. It codes for CASSLERSGAYEQYF.

This clone was seen a few times. The V call is TRBV7-2, the J call TRBJ2-1; 7 bases map to TRBD1. Germline CDR1 is SGHTA and CDR2 is FQGNSA. The CDR3 length is 17 residues. Trimming at V came to 1 base and at J to 2 bases, leaving 8 bases not matched to a gene. The CDR3 sequence is CASSLGRQGETYNEQFF. CDR3 coding DNA: TGTGCCAGCAGCTTAGGCAGACAGGGAGAAACCTACAATGAGCAGTTCTTC.

The J gene is TRBJ2-1, the V gene TRBV5-6; D ambiguous. This CDR3 is 11 amino acids long. V gave up 2 bases and J gave up 9 bases, with 6 bases separating them. Per the germline V gene, CDR1 is SGHDT and CDR2 is YYEEEE. In DNA form, the CDR3 reads TGTGCCAGCAGCTTAGCTGTTGAGCAGTTCTTC. This gives the protein CASSLAVEQFF.

V and J are TRBV7-2 and TRBJ2-1; D remains ambiguous. Germline CDR1 and CDR2: SGHTA and FQGNSA. V shed 4 bases and J shed 10 bases, with 8 bases lying between them. The CDR3 consists of 11 residues. The chain's CDR3 is CASSYLEEQFF. CDR3 nucleotide sequence: TGTGCCAGCAGCTATCTTGAGGAGCAGTTCTTC.

The chain couples TRBV6-5 to TRBJ2-7; tentatively, D is TRBD2 (5 bases). Trimming left V 2 bases short and J 1 base short, with 15 bases between. This CDR3 is built from 16 residues. Germline-derived CDR1 and CDR2 are MNHEY and SVGAGI. CDR3 residues: CASSYGPGSESYEQYF. The CDR3 coding sequence is TGTGCCAGCAGTTACGGCCCGGGGTCAGAGTCCTACGAGCAGTACTTC.